This T cell receptor (beta chain) was documented in a study of shared clonotypes between healthy human individuals. Division of CD4+ cells produced a CD45RA+ naive subset and a CD45RA-negative memory subset. TCRdb's copy holds only in-frame clones and misses some; the assay was immunoSEQ multiplex PCR. The table has 2 million to 2.5 million clones, under 97% seen once. Whole-study findings and limits: Some naive CD4 clonotypes, around 4.9%, turned up in common across four donors.

The germline V gene encodes CDR1 SGHAT and CDR2 FQNNGV. V lost 5 bases and J 3 bases, leaving 10 bases between the germline ends. This CDR3 contains 13 residues. A note on this clone: The antigen is unknown.

The sample taken for sequencing was naive CD4+ T cells sorted from blood. Subset denoted: CD45RA+ positively selected. This receptor was obtained from a man aged 18 to 30 in good health. The J gene is TRBJ2-5, the V gene TRBV11-2; no clear D gene. CDR3 amino acids: CASSSQRKETQYF. The CDR3 nucleotides read TGTGCCAGCAGCAGTCAGAGGAAAGAGACCCAGTACTTC. Full variable domain (missing parts from reference TRBV11-2 and TRBJ2-5): EAGVAQSPRYKIIEKRQSVAFWCNPISGHATLYWYQQILGQGPKLLIQFQNNGVVDDSQLPKDRFSAERLKGVDSTLKIQPAKLEDSAVYLCASSSQRKETQYFGPGTRLLVL.